This T cell receptor beta chain was sequenced during a study of blood T cells in healthy people across ages. The authors ran a second PCR of 7 to 11 cycles using a sample-barcoded 5' primer and a J-beta primer mix. In TCRdb, the 5' RACE reads were re-called with MiXCR into one record per CDR3 protein. The sample has approximately 900,000 distinct CDR3 sequences; roughly 48% are singletons. In the case of this clonotype: No antigen is known for it.

Study conclusions and caveats: Both naive CD4+ cell counts and diversity were greater in long-lived donors than in aged donors.

The CDR3 is made up of 15 amino acids. J lost 3 bases, V lost 5 bases, and 7 bases had no gene match. CDR1 MNHEY and CDR2 SVGAGI come from the germline V gene. The receptor was derived from a man in his thirties or forties in good health. Sequencing input: blood. The chain has TRBV6-5 and TRBJ2-1, with TRBD1 identical over 7 bases. CDR3 sequence (DNA): TGTGCCAGCAGTAACCAGGGACAGAACTACAATGAGCAGTTCTTC. As protein: CASSNQGQNYNEQFF.